These T cell receptor beta chains were read from a single sample in a study of blood T cell repertoires in COVID-19. The table came from immunoSEQ multiplex PCR; TCRdb's copy has only in-frame clones and leaves some out. The sample lists 250,000 to 350,000 clones, approximately 83% seen once, with 15% to 18% in the top ten. The specimen was peripheral blood. Receptor source: a person between 70 and 80 years old with COVID-19, enrolled during active disease. CDR3s include the opening cysteine and the closing phenylalanine or tryptophan. The D gene is left open where the match is weak. A clone size is listed for some rows: how often the clone was seen (once, few, many), or a class if it is expanded.

j_call: TRBJ1-4; clone_size: -; d_call: -; v_call: TRBV30; cdr3_nt: TGTGCCTGGAGTGTGCAGGGCGGCGAAAAACTGTTTTTT; cdr3_aa: CAWSVQGGEKLFF
j_call: TRBJ1-1; clone_size: -; d_call: -; v_call: TRBV28; cdr3_nt: TGTGCCAGCAACTCGGGTTCTGAAGCTTTCTTT; cdr3_aa: CASNSGSEAFF
j_call: TRBJ1-5; clone_size: -; d_call: -; v_call: TRBV27; cdr3_nt: TGTGCCAGCATATGGGGCCGAGGCAATCAGCCCCAGCATTTT; cdr3_aa: CASIWGRGNQPQHF
j_call: TRBJ1-3; clone_size: -; d_call: -; v_call: TRBV14; cdr3_nt: TGTGCCAGCAGCCAAGGACAGTTTTCTACTGGAAACACCATATATTTT; cdr3_aa: CASSQGQFSTGNTIYF
j_call: TRBJ2-1; clone_size: few; d_call: TRBD1; v_call: TRBV6-2/TRBV6-3; cdr3_nt: TGTGCCAGCAGTCACTTGGACAGGGGGCTGGATGAGCAGTTCTTC; cdr3_aa: CASSHLDRGLDEQFF
j_call: TRBJ2-2; clone_size: -; d_call: TRBD1; v_call: TRBV7-3; cdr3_nt: TGTGCCAGCAGCTCAGAAGGGGGCCGGGAGCTGTTTTTT; cdr3_aa: CASSSEGGRELFF
j_call: TRBJ1-5; clone_size: -; d_call: -; v_call: TRBV6-5; cdr3_nt: TGTGCCAGCAGTTCCATACCGACAGATCAGCCCCAGCATTTT; cdr3_aa: CASSSIPTDQPQHF
j_call: TRBJ1-5; clone_size: -; d_call: TRBD1; v_call: TRBV6-2/TRBV6-3; cdr3_nt: TGTGCCAGCAACCCCGCGCTTAGGCTTCGAACCTTAGACAGGGCGAATCAGCCCCAGCATTTT; cdr3_aa: CASNPALRLRTLDRANQPQHF
j_call: TRBJ2-7; clone_size: -; d_call: TRBD1; v_call: TRBV7-8; cdr3_nt: TGTGCCAGCAGCGATACAGGGGGCTTACATCAGTACTTC; cdr3_aa: CASSDTGGLHQYF
j_call: TRBJ2-3; clone_size: few; d_call: TRBD2; v_call: TRBV5-1; cdr3_nt: TGCGCCAGCAGCTTCGGGGCGGGGGGGCCCCCAGATACGCAGTATTTT; cdr3_aa: CASSFGAGGPPDTQYF
j_call: TRBJ2-1; clone_size: once; d_call: -; v_call: TRBV7-2; cdr3_nt: TGTGCCAGCACCCTCATAGGGGGGGATGAGCAGTTCTTC; cdr3_aa: CASTLIGGDEQFF
j_call: TRBJ2-2; clone_size: many; d_call: TRBD1; v_call: TRBV19; cdr3_nt: TGTGCCAGTAGCACCCAGGGGGACACCGGGGAGCTGTTTTTT; cdr3_aa: CASSTQGDTGELFF
j_call: TRBJ1-5; clone_size: -; d_call: -; v_call: TRBV19; cdr3_nt: TGTGCCAGTAGTATTTTAGTAGCGCGATGTCGGGATTTACATCAGCCCCAGCATTTT; cdr3_aa: CASSILVARCRDLHQPQHF
j_call: TRBJ2-1; clone_size: -; d_call: -; v_call: TRBV7-2; cdr3_nt: TGTGCCAGCAGCGCTAGCGTATACAATGAGCAGTTCTTC; cdr3_aa: CASSASVYNEQFF
j_call: TRBJ2-2; clone_size: -; d_call: TRBD2; v_call: TRBV3-1/TRBV3-2; cdr3_nt: TGTGCCAGCAGCCACCTGGGCAGGACTAGCTTTACCGGGGAGCTGTTTTTT; cdr3_aa: CASSHLGRTSFTGELFF
j_call: TRBJ2-2; clone_size: -; d_call: TRBD2; v_call: TRBV28; cdr3_nt: TGTGCCTGTTTAAGAAGGGGGACTAGCGGGAGTGGGGAGCTGTTTTTT; cdr3_aa: CACLRRGTSGSGELFF
j_call: TRBJ1-1; clone_size: -; d_call: TRBD1; v_call: TRBV5-6; cdr3_nt: TGTGCCAGCAGCACTGGGACAGGGAACACTGAAGCTTTCTTT; cdr3_aa: CASSTGTGNTEAFF
j_call: TRBJ1-4; clone_size: -; d_call: -; v_call: TRBV18; cdr3_nt: TGTGCCAGCTCACCACCTGGGGGGACTAATGAAAAACTGTTTTTT; cdr3_aa: CASSPPGGTNEKLFF
j_call: TRBJ2-1; clone_size: -; d_call: -; v_call: TRBV6-2/TRBV6-3; cdr3_nt: TGTGCCAGCAGTTTGGCAGGGATCAATGAGCAGTTCTTC; cdr3_aa: CASSLAGINEQFF
j_call: TRBJ1-1; clone_size: few; d_call: -; v_call: TRBV6-2/TRBV6-3; cdr3_nt: TGTGCCAGCAGTTACTCGGTACAGATGAACACTGAAGCTTTCTTT; cdr3_aa: CASSYSVQMNTEAFF
j_call: TRBJ2-3; clone_size: -; d_call: -; v_call: TRBV5-5; cdr3_nt: TGTGCCAGCAGCTTGCGAGGGGAGGTGGCAGATACGCAGTATTTT; cdr3_aa: CASSLRGEVADTQYF
j_call: TRBJ2-7; clone_size: -; d_call: TRBD1; v_call: TRBV27; cdr3_nt: TGTGCCAGCAGGCCATCCGGGACAGGGGGCTACGAGCAGTACTTC; cdr3_aa: CASRPSGTGGYEQYF
j_call: TRBJ2-7; clone_size: once; d_call: TRBD1; v_call: TRBV5-4; cdr3_nt: TGTGCCAGCAGTTGGGACAGGGGGAACGAGCAGTACTTC; cdr3_aa: CASSWDRGNEQYF
j_call: TRBJ2-2; clone_size: -; d_call: -; v_call: TRBV24-1; cdr3_nt: TGTGCCACCAGTGATTTAAACAGGGCCGGCACCGGGGAGCTGTTTTTT; cdr3_aa: CATSDLNRAGTGELFF
j_call: TRBJ2-5; clone_size: -; d_call: -; v_call: TRBV10-3; cdr3_nt: TGTGCCACTCGAGGGGGTGGAGAGACCCAGTACTTC; cdr3_aa: CATRGGGETQYF
j_call: TRBJ2-3; clone_size: -; d_call: TRBD2; v_call: TRBV7-8; cdr3_nt: TGTGCCAGCAGCTTAGCGTGGCTAGCGGACATGGATACGCAGTATTTT; cdr3_aa: CASSLAWLADMDTQYF
j_call: TRBJ1-5; clone_size: -; d_call: TRBD1; v_call: TRBV7-2; cdr3_nt: TGTGCCAGCAGCCCCAGGACAGGGGGCATCAATCAGCCCCAGCATTTT; cdr3_aa: CASSPRTGGINQPQHF
j_call: TRBJ2-1; clone_size: -; d_call: TRBD1; v_call: TRBV10-3; cdr3_nt: TGTGCCATCAGTAACCCGGGACAGGTTCTCAATGAGCAGTTCTTC; cdr3_aa: CAISNPGQVLNEQFF
j_call: TRBJ1-3; clone_size: -; d_call: -; v_call: TRBV2; cdr3_nt: TGTGCCAGCAGGTATCAGTCGTTCTCTGGAAACACCATATATTTT; cdr3_aa: CASRYQSFSGNTIYF
j_call: TRBJ1-2; clone_size: -; d_call: TRBD1; v_call: TRBV5-5; cdr3_nt: TGTGCCAGCAGCGCATGGACAGGGGAGGATGGCTACACCTTC; cdr3_aa: CASSAWTGEDGYTF
j_call: TRBJ1-5; clone_size: few; d_call: TRBD1; v_call: TRBV7-2; cdr3_nt: TGTGCCAGCAGTCTCGTAGACAGGGCATATAGCAATCAGCCCCAGCATTTT; cdr3_aa: CASSLVDRAYSNQPQHF
j_call: TRBJ1-1; clone_size: -; d_call: -; v_call: TRBV6-1; cdr3_nt: TGTGCCAGCAGTGCACAGGTGAACACTGAAGCTTTCTTT; cdr3_aa: CASSAQVNTEAFF
j_call: TRBJ2-2; clone_size: -; d_call: TRBD2; v_call: TRBV9; cdr3_nt: TGTGCCAGCAGCGTAGGACTAGCGGGGGCTCCGGCCACCGGGGAGCTGTTTTTT; cdr3_aa: CASSVGLAGAPATGELFF
j_call: TRBJ2-7; clone_size: -; d_call: TRBD2; v_call: TRBV24-1; cdr3_nt: TGTGCCACCAGTGATAGCGGGAGGTCCTACGAGCAGTACTTC; cdr3_aa: CATSDSGRSYEQYF
j_call: TRBJ1-1; clone_size: -; d_call: -; v_call: TRBV5-1; cdr3_nt: TGCGCCAGCAGCCCACAGGTGGGCGGATGGGGCACTGAAGCTTTCTTT; cdr3_aa: CASSPQVGGWGTEAFF
j_call: TRBJ2-3; clone_size: once; d_call: -; v_call: TRBV6-6; cdr3_nt: TGTGCCAGCAGTCGGAGGGACAAAGTATTGGCCAGCGGCACAGATACGCAGTATTTT; cdr3_aa: CASSRRDKVLASGTDTQYF
j_call: TRBJ2-7; clone_size: -; d_call: -; v_call: TRBV7-6; cdr3_nt: TGTGCCAGCGCTGATTACAGGGTGGCGTACGAGCAGTACTTC; cdr3_aa: CASADYRVAYEQYF
j_call: TRBJ1-6; clone_size: -; d_call: -; v_call: TRBV19; cdr3_nt: TGTGCCAGTAGTATAGGACGGAATTCGAGAGGTTCACCCCTCCACTTT; cdr3_aa: CASSIGRNSRGSPLHF
j_call: TRBJ1-6; clone_size: -; d_call: TRBD1; v_call: TRBV7-8; cdr3_nt: TGTGCCAGCAGCTCAATGGACAGGGGCTCCTATAATTCACCCCTCCACTTT; cdr3_aa: CASSSMDRGSYNSPLHF
j_call: TRBJ2-1; clone_size: once; d_call: -; v_call: TRBV6-2/TRBV6-3; cdr3_nt: TGTGCCAGCAGTTCCTTCTCCTGGCCGTTCAATGAGCAGTTCTTC; cdr3_aa: CASSSFSWPFNEQFF
j_call: TRBJ1-5; clone_size: -; d_call: TRBD1; v_call: TRBV28; cdr3_nt: TGTGCCAGCAGGCCGACAGGGGGCGTTCAGCCCCAGCATTTT; cdr3_aa: CASRPTGGVQPQHF
j_call: TRBJ2-1; clone_size: few; d_call: -; v_call: TRBV18; cdr3_nt: TGTGCCAGCTCGCCAGAGACGGGATTCTCCTACAATGAGCAGTTCTTC; cdr3_aa: CASSPETGFSYNEQFF
j_call: TRBJ1-2; clone_size: -; d_call: TRBD1; v_call: TRBV5-1; cdr3_nt: TGCGCCAGCAGCGCCGGGACAGGTTCTGGGTATGGCTACACCTTC; cdr3_aa: CASSAGTGSGYGYTF
j_call: TRBJ2-1; clone_size: -; d_call: -; v_call: TRBV19; cdr3_nt: TGTGCCAGTAGTATCTGGGGACAATCCAATGAGCAGTTCTTC; cdr3_aa: CASSIWGQSNEQFF
j_call: TRBJ1-5; clone_size: -; d_call: -; v_call: TRBV9; cdr3_nt: TGTGCCAGCAGCGTTGATAGTACTCAGCCCCAGCATTTT; cdr3_aa: CASSVDSTQPQHF
j_call: TRBJ2-7; clone_size: -; d_call: TRBD1; v_call: TRBV11-2; cdr3_nt: TGTGCCAGCAGTTTTTCAGGGACAGGGACCTACGAGCAGTACTTC; cdr3_aa: CASSFSGTGTYEQYF
j_call: TRBJ1-1; clone_size: -; d_call: -; v_call: TRBV3-1/TRBV3-2; cdr3_nt: TGTGCCAGCAGCCAAGTATTCGGAGAGACTGAAGCTTTCTTT; cdr3_aa: CASSQVFGETEAFF
j_call: TRBJ2-7; clone_size: -; d_call: -; v_call: TRBV28; cdr3_nt: TGTGCCAGCAGCCCCTATGCGGGGTACGAGCAGTACTTC; cdr3_aa: CASSPYAGYEQYF
j_call: TRBJ2-5; clone_size: -; d_call: TRBD1; v_call: TRBV5-6; cdr3_nt: TGTGCCAGCAGCTCCGAGGGCTGGGCAGGGGGCGGCCAAGAGACCCAGTACTTC; cdr3_aa: CASSSEGWAGGGQETQYF
j_call: TRBJ2-5; clone_size: -; d_call: -; v_call: TRBV7-9; cdr3_nt: TGTGCCAGCAGGCCAATGGGGGGTCTGACCCAGTACTTC; cdr3_aa: CASRPMGGLTQYF
j_call: TRBJ2-7; clone_size: once; d_call: TRBD2; v_call: TRBV6-6; cdr3_nt: TGTGCCAGCAGTGATAAGCGGGGCTCCACCTACGAGCAGTACTTC; cdr3_aa: CASSDKRGSTYEQYF